This TCR beta chain comes out of a study of T cells in Graves' hyperthyroidism and ophthalmopathy. Disease lasting under 3 months, a NOSPECS grade of at least 4, and a Clinical Activity Score of at least 3 were features of the ophthalmopathy patients. The study excluded patients with uncontrolled infection, other autoimmune disease, pregnancy or lactation. In this sample, this clonotype turned up a few times. Its antigen remains unknown. Notes on the study in general: Most thyroid clonotypes with frequency above 0.001 were detected in blood. Separation of ophthalmopathy from stable hyperthyroidism was achieved by a 13 V-J model.

V lost 0 bases to trimming and J lost 0 bases, with 7 bases between them. Per germline, CDR1 MNHEY and CDR2 SMNVEV (reference sequence). CDR3 length: 15 residues. The CDR3 regions of TCR beta were amplified from RNA transcripts. HTBI primers drove first-round RT-PCR of the TCR CDR3. TCRdb analysed the multiplex PCR reads with MiXCR anew, one entry per CDR3 protein. Counted here are roughly 280,000 distinct CDR3 sequences, approximately 21% occurring once; the ten biggest clones make up 64%. The sample taken for sequencing was blood. The source of this sequence is a young man with Graves' ophthalmopathy. V gene TRBV27 combines with J gene TRBJ2-3, with a weak D call TRBD2 (5 bases). CDR3 coding DNA: TGTGCCAGCAGTTTATCCGGGGTCAGCACAGATACGCAGTATTTT. Protein sequence: CASSLSGVSTDTQYF.